The 11 T cell receptor beta chains listed next were all sequenced from one sample in a study of shared clonotypes between healthy human individuals. Profiling relied on immunoSEQ multiplex PCR, and the TCRdb table lists in-frame clones only, not all of them. The sample records 500,000 or so clones, approximately 94% being singletons. The sequenced sample was naive CD4+ T cells sorted from blood. Subset described: CD45RA+ positively selected. Receptors originate from a woman aged 30 to 39 in good health.

The rearrangement links TRBV6-6 to TRBJ1-6, with 11 positions matching TRBD1. CDR3 length equals 15 residues. The germline V gene has CDR1 MNHNY and CDR2 SVGAGI (reference sequence). Unmatched junction bases numbered 8, after V lost 8 bases and J lost 8 bases. In nucleotides, the CDR3 is TGTGCCAGCTGCCGGACAGGGGGCTTCGATTCACCCCTCCACTTT. Encoded protein: CASCRTGGFDSPLHF.

The chain recombines TRBV5-1 with TRBJ2-7; 10 nucleotides align to TRBD2. This CDR3 has 18 amino acids. Germline CDR1 SGHRS, CDR2 YFSETQ. Germline trimming cut 0 bases from V and 6 bases from J; bases unmatched to any gene: 15. The CDR3, as DNA: TGCGCCAGCAGCTTGGAAGTCCAGCGGGAGGGCCCGGGTGGCGAGCAGTACTTC. Protein: CASSLEVQREGPGGEQYF. Complete variable domain (other parts from reference TRBV5-1 and TRBJ2-7): KAGVTQTPRYLIKTRGQQVTLSCSPISGHRSVSWYQQTPGQGLQFLFEYFSETQRNKGNFPGRFSGRQFSNSRSEMNVSTLELGDSALYLCASSLEVQREGPGGEQYFGPGTRLTVT.

The CDR3 region is CASSVARDYEQYF. CDR3 nucleotide sequence: TGTGCCAGCAGTGTTGCCAGGGACTACGAGCAGTACTTC. This rearrangement joins TRBV2 to TRBJ2-7, with D tentatively TRBD1 (5 bases). V was trimmed by 4 bases and J by 3 bases, leaving 10 bases between them. The germline CDR1 and CDR2 sequences are SNHLY and FYNNEI. The CDR3 sequence is 13 residues long.

This chain joins TRBV28 and TRBJ2-7; D possibly matches TRBD1 or TRBD2 (6 bases each). Germline-derived CDR1 and CDR2 are MDHEN and SYDVKM. This CDR3 is built from 16 residues. Trimming removed 4 bases at V and 5 bases at J, with 21 bases between. The DNA of the CDR3 is TGTGCCAGCAGTTCCCCTCGTAGGGGGGCGCGAGACGAGCAGTACTTC. This gives the protein CASSSPRRGARDEQYF.

The CDR3 here is CASSLDGAMNTEAFF. Here the CDR3 DNA reads TGTGCCAGCAGTTTAGACGGTGCTATGAACACTGAAGCTTTCTTT. The chain combines TRBV28 with TRBJ1-1; D is uncertain. Germline values: CDR1 MDHEN, CDR2 SYDVKM. Between the trimmed V and J ends, which lost 2 bases and 0 bases, there was a span of 10 bases. The CDR3 is made up of 15 amino acids. Filled out from reference TRBV28 and TRBJ1-1, the complete variable domain reads DVKVTQSSRYLVKRTGEKVFLECVQDMDHENMFWYRQDPGLGLRLIYFSYDVKMKEKGDIPEGYSVSREKKERFSLILESASTNQTSMYLCASSLDGAMNTEAFFGQGTRLTVV.

The V gene is TRBV10-3, the J gene TRBJ2-7; 8 bases align to TRBD1. The V gene's germline CDR1 is ENHRY and CDR2 SYGVKD. CDR3 size: 16 residues. Trimming cost V 3 bases and J 0 bases; bases outside gene matches: 7. The CDR3 nucleotides are TGTGCCATCAGTGAATACGACACAGGGGGCTCCTACGAGCAGTACTTC. Translated, it gives CAISEYDTGGSYEQYF.

The rearrangement links TRBV4-1 to TRBJ2-1, with TRBD2 matching over 10 bases. Germline V gene data show CDR1 as MGHRA and CDR2 as YSYEKL. The CDR3 length is 17 residues. The trim removed 1 base at V and 1 base at J, leaving 4 bases unmatched. CDR3 nucleotide sequence: TGCGCCAGCAGCCAAGGACTAGCGGGCAAGTCCTACAATGAGCAGTTCTTC. The encoded protein is CASSQGLAGKSYNEQFF.

The chain carries TRBV4-1 and TRBJ1-1; D uncertain. Deletions cut 1 base from V and 5 bases from J, with 17 bases between. The CDR3 consists of 16 residues. Per germline, CDR1 MGHRA and CDR2 YSYEKL. The CDR3 nucleotides are TGCGCCAGCAGCCAAGGGTTCCAACAGATGGGGACTGAAGCTTTCTTT. Translated, it gives CASSQGFQQMGTEAFF.

The rearrangement uses TRBV27 and TRBJ2-6, with D unclear. CDR1 and CDR2 from the germline V gene are MNHEY and SMNVEV (reference sequence). This CDR3 spans 14 amino acids. The ends were cut back, 3 bases at V and 1 base at J, with 4 bases in the middle. The CDR3, as DNA: TGTGCCAGCAGTTTCAGGTCTGGGGCCAACGTCCTGACTTTC. Its protein is CASSFRSGANVLTF.

J is TRBJ2-7 and V is TRBV6-4, with 14 bases aligning to TRBD2. With V trimmed by 5 bases and J by 3 bases, 15 bases remained unmatched. Germline values: CDR1 MRHNA, CDR2 SNTAGT. CDR3 length: 19 amino acids. DNA for the CDR3: TGTGCCAGCAGTTCATCTCGGGGGACTAGCGGGAGCTTCCACTACGAGCAGTACTTC. Encoded protein: CASSSSRGTSGSFHYEQYF.

The V call is TRBV7-9, the J call TRBJ2-7, with 10 bases matching TRBD2. CDR1 and CDR2 (germline): SEHNR, FQNEAQ (reference sequence). The CDR3 is 16 amino acids. V was pared by 4 bases and J by 6 bases, with 12 bases of the junction left unmatched. The CDR3: CASSSDGTSDGIEQYF. The DNA of the CDR3 is TGTGCCAGCAGCTCCGACGGGACTAGCGATGGGATCGAGCAGTACTTC.